This T cell receptor beta chain is drawn from a study of OX40 agonist ivuxolimab in advanced cancers. About the investigation overall: The costimulatory receptor OX40 (CD134) was targeted by ivuxolimab, a fully human IgG2 agonistic monoclonal antibody. Patients were allowed to have had prior anti-PD-1, anti-PD-L1 or anti-CTLA-4 therapy, and 30% to 50% of the dose-escalation patients had previously received checkpoint inhibitors. The purpose of peripheral TCRbeta sequencing was to test whether ivuxolimab changed TCR sequence diversity and led to clonal T-cell expansion. The paper covers the monotherapy dose-escalation part of the phase I ivuxolimab trial, which included N of about 56 patients. Intravenous ivuxolimab was administered to patients every 2 weeks at six dose levels: 0.01, 0.1, 0.3, 1.5, 3 and 10 mg/kg. A male proportion of almost 85% and a mean age of roughly 55 years, ranging from 23 to 79, were recorded for the dose-escalation cohort. Partial responses occurred in three dose-escalation patients, of whom one had hepatocellular carcinoma and two had cutaneous melanoma. Of the 50 or so patients in dose escalation, about 20 had hepatocellular carcinoma, some 15 had melanoma, 9 had renal cell carcinoma and 9 had head and neck cancer.

Turning to this clone: Its antigen is still unknown. Base qualities are missing; no much larger clone stands one base away.

The trial excluded patients who had a history of autoimmune disease or were on systemic immunosuppression. Peripheral blood for TCR sequencing was collected from all dose cohorts at baseline, on cycle 4 day 1, and on cycle 7 day 1. Samples came from an open-label, multicenter, first-in-human phase I dose-escalation trial of ivuxolimab. Adults with locally advanced or metastatic head and neck squamous cell, hepatocellular, melanoma or renal cell carcinoma were enrolled in the trial. Before TCR sequencing, CD4+ T cells and CD8+ T cells from peripheral blood were sorted into separate populations. Trimming removed 0 bases from V and 8 bases from J; the gene matches leave 6 bases unexplained. The germline V gene specifies MNHEY as CDR1 and SVGAGI as CDR2. From the cysteine through the phenylalanine, the CDR3 covers 15 amino acids. Only the CDR3 DNA stays, 45 bases, in frame from base 1. What the authors observed across the whole study: Which antigens the clonally expanded peripheral T cells were specific for was not determined. Low levels of normalized T-cell clonal expansion were also seen in some nonresponding patients. At doses of 0.1 to 3.0 mg/kg, clonal expansion of both CD4+ and CD8+ blood T cells was observed from baseline to week 6. In the 0.1-3.0 mg/kg groups, partial responders had among the lowest normalized peripheral clonal expansion, particularly in CD8+ T cells. After ivuxolimab, CD8+ T cells had more expanded clones than CD4+ T cells on average.

For sequencing of the TCRbeta CDR3 region, genomic DNA was extracted from the sorted cells. TCRbeta CDR3 regions were sequenced using the immunoSEQ Assay. TCRdb stores this immuneACCESS table with in-frame sequences only. Part of the clones is absent; in the studies checked, under half of the shortfall reflects unresolved V genes, and no reason is known for the rest. The table for this sample lists roughly 120,000 clones; 75% to 90% of them were counted only once. In total, the top ten clones hold about 0.55% of the sample. This TCR was sampled from an adult with an advanced solid tumor such as melanoma, head and neck, liver or kidney cancer. Source: CD4+ or CD8+ T cells sorted from blood, taken in a trial of the OX40 agonist ivuxolimab. The V and J genes are TRBV6-5 and TRBJ1-2, and 10 junctional nucleotides match TRBD1. The CDR3 region reads CASSYSPGTGDGYTF. DNA sequence: TGTGCCAGCAGTTACTCCCCCGGGACAGGGGACGGCTACACCTTC.